This TCR beta chain originates from a study of metastatic and nonmetastatic thyroid tumors. The table lists this clone with many counts. Thyroid surgery was performed in patients who had received no treatment beforehand. TCRdb reprocessed the PCR reads via MiXCR. The sample lists tens of thousands of clones, 10% to 15% seen once, with roughly 25% in the top ten. Source material: blood. The receptor was derived from a female donor with papillary thyroid cancer or a benign thyroid nodule (not recorded which). Some clones in this sample may be carry-over from other donors' samples.

CDR3 sequence: CASSLGTVYNSPLHF. The DNA of the CDR3 is TGTGCCAGCAGCTTAGGGACAGTTTATAATTCACCCCTCCACTTT. The V and J genes are TRBV11-2 and TRBJ1-6, with D tentatively TRBD1 (6 bases). Trimming left V 1 base short and J 4 bases short, with 8 bases between. Germline V gives CDR1 SGHAT, CDR2 FQNNGV. CDR3 size: 15 residues. Based on the CDR3 plus reference TRBV11-2 and TRBJ1-6, the full variable domain is EAGVAQSPRYKIIEKRQSVAFWCNPISGHATLYWYQQILGQGPKLLIQFQNNGVVDDSQLPKDRFSAERLKGVDSTLKIQPAKLEDSAVYLCASSLGTVYNSPLHFGNGTRLTVT.